This is a list of T cell receptor beta chains from one sample in a study of cytomegalovirus exposure and HLA in healthy donors. The data were produced by immunoSEQ multiplex PCR, yet TCRdb's version contains in-frame clones alone and is incomplete. The repertoire holds about 200,000 clones, with roughly three quarters as singletons. Sequences were obtained from PBMCs. These receptor sequences come from a man in his fifties in good health and CMV-seronegative. Each CDR3 is given with its conserved first and last residue.

>TRBV12-5|TRBJ2-1
CASGRLYNEQFF
>TRBV7-2|TRBJ2-7
CASSLAGGPSYEQYF
>TRBV7-8|TRBJ2-1
CASSLGGSGRAQAYNEQFF
>TRBV4-1|TRBJ1-1
CASSHPSVRLNTEAFF
>TRBV6-5|TRBJ1-4
CASTRFSRGHEKLFF
>TRBV6-6|TRBJ2-1
CASSSTSKVGGEQFF
>TRBV11-2|TRBJ2-2
CASSSPGQGDTGELFF
>TRBV27|TRBJ2-1
CASLGASGRNEQFF
>TRBV28|TRBJ2-6
CASSFRLSGANVLTF
>TRBV5-6|TRBJ1-2
CASSLWSGYTF
>TRBV27|TRBJ2-1
CASRLRGGRSYNEQFF
>TRBV7-9|TRBJ2-2
CASSQPPGGNTGELFF
>TRBV9|TRBJ1-5
CASSVGGGNQPQHF
>TRBV27|TRBJ1-1
CASSLFPGVGHTEAFF
>TRBV13|TRBJ2-1
CASSTRLVWSSYNEQFF
>TRBV9|TRBJ2-7
CASSVDYSSYEQYF
>TRBV18|TRBJ2-1
CASSPSGTGVSWQFF
>TRBV25-1|TRBJ2-5
CASSEYSGLAGQETQYF
>TRBV7-2|TRBJ1-2
CASSSKARDRVDYGYTF
>TRBV5-1|TRBJ2-7
CASSGQSYEQYF
>TRBV9|TRBJ2-1
CASSPAPAGGSYNEQFF
>TRBV7-9|TRBJ2-3
CASRGFGGRSINTQYF
>TRBV7-9|TRBJ2-1
CASSSRDRGLNEQFF
>TRBV27|TRBJ2-3
CASSSVAAGTDTQYF
>TRBV13|TRBJ2-1
CASSSGLTGLNEQFF
>TRBV5-1|TRBJ2-3
CASSSGTSPSTDTQYF
>TRBV2|TRBJ2-1
CASSDGLVRASYNEQFF
>TRBV6-1|TRBJ2-7
CASGTSGSYEQYF
>TRBV10-3|TRBJ2-5
CAISDGTGKETQYF
>TRBV6-4|TRBJ2-1
CASSDETTTYNEQFF
>TRBV28|TRBJ1-1
CASSANRVSGAEAFF
>TRBV29-1|TRBJ2-2
CSVEERRRQGAGTGELFF
>TRBV27|TRBJ2-1
CASSPQLTGASSYNEQFF
>TRBV7-9|TRBJ2-2
CARGQKNTGELFF
>TRBV10-3|TRBJ2-3
CAISGGTGNTDTQYF
>TRBV6-5|TRBJ2-7
CASKLDGRGSYEQYF
>TRBV10-1|TRBJ2-1
CASSDAGGQGEQFF
>TRBV6-6|TRBJ2-1
CASSSGDSYNEQFF
>TRBV9|TRBJ2-1
CASSLDTEIDEQFF
>TRBV21-1|TRBJ1-2
CASSKPWGPYGYTF
>TRBV28|TRBJ1-2
CASSLTGGRLYGYTF
>TRBV19|TRBJ1-1
CASSSGTGLRTEAFF
>TRBV29-1|TRBJ2-1
CSVPLAGSYNEQFF
>TRBV9|TRBJ1-1
CASNSQGVNTEAFF
>TRBV5-1|TRBJ2-1
CASSLGGTAYNEQFF
>TRBV28|TRBJ1-6
CASSFTSWGDSPLHF
>TRBV28|TRBJ2-1
CASSIPGSSYNEQFF
>TRBV25-1|TRBJ1-6
CASSERQGARYSPLHF
>TRBV10-2|TRBJ1-5
CASSIGQGYNQPQHF
>TRBV29-1|TRBJ1-2
CSVGKGQETATPF
>TRBV6-6|TRBJ2-1
CASSYEREGKDEQFF
>TRBV30|TRBJ2-3
CAWSVGAGGPDTQYF
>TRBV5-8|TRBJ2-2
CASSFGTVNTGELFF
>TRBV27|TRBJ2-3
CASSLDLERQYF
>TRBV5-4|TRBJ2-1
CASSLGLAGGEQFF
>TRBV5-1|TRBJ2-1
CASSLGTSNEQFF
>TRBV28|TRBJ2-5
CASSNRGGVETQYF
>TRBV7-9|TRBJ2-2
CASRWVPESVTGELFF